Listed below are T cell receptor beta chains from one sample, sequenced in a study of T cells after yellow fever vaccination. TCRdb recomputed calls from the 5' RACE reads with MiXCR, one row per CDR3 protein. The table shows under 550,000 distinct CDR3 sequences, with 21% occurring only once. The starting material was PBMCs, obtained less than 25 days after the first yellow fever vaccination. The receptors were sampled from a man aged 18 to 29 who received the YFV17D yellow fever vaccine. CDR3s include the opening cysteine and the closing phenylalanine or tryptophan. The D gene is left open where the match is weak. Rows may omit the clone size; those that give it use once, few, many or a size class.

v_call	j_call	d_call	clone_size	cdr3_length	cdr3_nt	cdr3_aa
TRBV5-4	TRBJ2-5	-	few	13	TGTGCCAGCAGAAAGGACAACCAAGAGACCCAGTACTTC	CASRKDNQETQYF
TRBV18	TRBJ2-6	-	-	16	TGTGCCAGCTCACGTAACCGGGACATCGGGGCCAACGTCCTGACTTTC	CASSRNRDIGANVLTF
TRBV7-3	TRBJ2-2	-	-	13	TGTGCCAGCAGCTTCCCTCCCAGTGGGGAGCTGTTTTTT	CASSFPPSGELFF
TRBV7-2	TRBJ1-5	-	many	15	TGTGCCAGCAGCCTAGATAAGTCTCGCAATCAGCCCCAGCATTTT	CASSLDKSRNQPQHF
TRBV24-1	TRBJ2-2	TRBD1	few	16	TGTGCCACCAGTGCAGGGACAGCTTTTTGGACCGGGGAGCTGTTTTTT	CATSAGTAFWTGELFF
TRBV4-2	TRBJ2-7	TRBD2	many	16	TGTGCCAGCAGCCAAATCACCGGGACTAGCGGCTACGAGCAGTACTTC	CASSQITGTSGYEQYF
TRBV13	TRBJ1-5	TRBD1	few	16	TGTGCCAGCAGCTTAGGGCCGGCAGGGGGGAATCAGCCCCAGCATTTT	CASSLGPAGGNQPQHF
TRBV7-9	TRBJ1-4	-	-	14	TGTGCCAGCAGCCCGAGCTCGGAACGGGAAAAACTGTTTTTT	CASSPSSEREKLFF
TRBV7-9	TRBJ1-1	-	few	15	TGTGCCAGCAGCACTATCAGGGGTACGGACACTGAAGCTTTCTTT	CASSTIRGTDTEAFF
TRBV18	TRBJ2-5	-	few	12	TGTGCCAGCTCGACTAGTTGGGAGACCCAGTACTTC	CASSTSWETQYF
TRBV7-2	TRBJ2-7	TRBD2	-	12	TGTGCCAGCAGCCCAAGCGGGAGCGAGCAGTACTTC	CASSPSGSEQYF
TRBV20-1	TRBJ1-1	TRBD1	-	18	TGCAGTGCTAGAGATCTAAGGACAGGGTCCCGGCAGAACACTGAAGCTTTCTTT	CSARDLRTGSRQNTEAFF
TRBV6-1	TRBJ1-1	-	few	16	TGTGCCAGCAGATCTGGCTCCTTACCAGAAAACACTGAAGCTTTCTTT	CASRSGSLPENTEAFF
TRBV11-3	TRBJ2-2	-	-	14	TGTGCCAGCAGCTTTTCTCGGAACACCGGGGAGCTGTTTTTT	CASSFSRNTGELFF
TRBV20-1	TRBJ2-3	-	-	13	TGCAGTGCTAGAGATAACAGGGCAGATACGCAGTATTTT	CSARDNRADTQYF
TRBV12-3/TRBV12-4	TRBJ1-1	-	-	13	TGTGCCAGCTCCTGGGGACTGAGGACTGAAGCTTTCTTT	CASSWGLRTEAFF
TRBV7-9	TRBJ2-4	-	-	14	TGTGCCAGCAGCTCTAGGGACGGAAAAAACATTCAGTACTTC	CASSSRDGKNIQYF
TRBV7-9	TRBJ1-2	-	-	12	TGTGCCAGCAGCTTAGAGTTGGAGGGCTACACCTTC	CASSLELEGYTF
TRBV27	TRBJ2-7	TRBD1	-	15	TGTGCCAGCAGTTTATTAAACAGGGGCGATAGCGAGCAGTACTTC	CASSLLNRGDSEQYF
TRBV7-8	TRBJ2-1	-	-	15	TGTGCCAGCACCGACAGGCCAAGCTCCTACAATGAGCAGTTCTTC	CASTDRPSSYNEQFF
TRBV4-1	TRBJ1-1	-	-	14	TGCGCCAGCAGCCAAAGGGCCCTGAACACTGAAGCTTTCTTT	CASSQRALNTEAFF
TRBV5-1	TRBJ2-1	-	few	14	TGCGCCAGCAGCGAGGCTTCGGCGGGGAATGAGCAGTTCTTC	CASSEASAGNEQFF
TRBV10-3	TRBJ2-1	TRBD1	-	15	TGTGCCATCAGCGCCGACAGGGGGATATACAATGAGCAGTTCTTC	CAISADRGIYNEQFF
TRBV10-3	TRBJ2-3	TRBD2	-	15	TGTGCCATCAGTGTCGGTAGCGGGCCCACAGATACGCAGTATTTT	CAISVGSGPTDTQYF
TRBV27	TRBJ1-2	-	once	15	TGTGCCAGCAGGCACGGGGCTACACGGGACTATGGCTACACCTTC	CASRHGATRDYGYTF
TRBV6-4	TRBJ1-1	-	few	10	TGTGCCAGACGGGTCTCTGAAGCTTTCTTT	CARRVSEAFF
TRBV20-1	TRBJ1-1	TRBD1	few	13	TGCAGTGCTAGGATGGACAGGACGGCTGAAGCTTTCTTT	CSARMDRTAEAFF
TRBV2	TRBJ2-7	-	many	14	TGTGCCAGCAGTGAACGTAGGGCTGGTCCCGAGCAGTACTTC	CASSERRAGPEQYF
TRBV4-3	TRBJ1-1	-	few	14	TGCGCCAGCAAGGTAGGGGAGGTGAACACTGAAGCTTTCTTT	CASKVGEVNTEAFF
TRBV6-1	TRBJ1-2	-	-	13	TGTGCCAGCATAGGGGACAACTCACAAGGCTACACCTTC	CASIGDNSQGYTF
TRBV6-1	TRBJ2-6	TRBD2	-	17	TGTGCCAGCAGGGGAGCGGGGGGCCCCTCTGGGGCCAACGTCCTGACTTTC	CASRGAGGPSGANVLTF
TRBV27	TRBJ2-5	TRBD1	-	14	TGTGCCAGCAGTGGGGCCGACAGGGTAGAGACCCAGTACTTC	CASSGADRVETQYF
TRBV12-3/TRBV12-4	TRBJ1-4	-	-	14	TGTGCCAGCAGTACGGAGGTTGGAGGTGAAAAACTGTTTTTT	CASSTEVGGEKLFF